This TCR beta chain was recorded in a study of shared clonotypes between healthy human individuals (dated by TCRdb to about 2020). About the investigation overall: A couple of women and a few men aged 18 to 49 years were included in the cohort. For each donor, CD4 naive and CD4 memory were each given three plates, CD8 naive was given two plates, and CD8 memory was given one plate. The study deeply sequenced blood TCR repertoires of several healthy adults to estimate repertoire size and the extent of clonotype sharing between individuals. Different laboratories and diverse techniques were used to prepare libraries and sequence TCR repertoires, to increase sequencing depth and limit assay-specific biases. Between about 0.9 and 8.9 billion PBMCs per donor were obtained by leukapheresis.

Here is what the overall study found, with its caveats: Only blood was sampled, and tissue TCR repertoires likely differ from those in blood. Compared with non-shared clonotypes, the clonotypes found in all four sorted-subset donors had higher generation probabilities. The small number of donors limited the genetic and exposure-history diversity represented. Based on pairwise subsampling, the degree of clonotype sharing among donors was expected to be affected by sequencing depth. Larger estimated clonotype richness was generally found for naive subsets than for memory subsets. When several donors were compared, the shared fraction of clonotypes was 5% to 6.5% for naive CD4, 3.5% for naive CD8, 2.3% for memory CD4, and roughly 0.43% for memory CD8. Even with the large sequencing depth, rarefaction of the sorted-subset datasets indicated that sequencing was incomplete.

Using the deep immunoSEQ assay, TCR CDR3 regions were amplified from genomic DNA by multiplex PCR. Genomic DNA extracted from each cell subset was distributed evenly over all wells of several immunoSEQ 96-well plates, and each plate served as one replicate. For sorted subsets, each replicate PCR was loaded with roughly 190 ng genomic DNA, equivalent to 30,000 or so T cell genomes. Purified libraries were quantified with a Qubit 3.0 fluorometer, sized on a Bioanalyzer 2100, and re-quantified with the KAPA Library Quantification kit. Every immunoSEQ 96-well plate was sequenced on a separate single-read 150-cycle Illumina NextSeq 550 flow cell. The original pipeline was this. Because the immunoSEQ output included only junctional sequences and no quality scores, the filtering could not be the same as the filtering used for full-length reads. Sequences were annotated with PyIR, a Python wrapper for IgBLAST v1.9, and V/J genes and CDR3 were assigned using IMGT germline references. Reads with weak V/J assignments (E-value above 1e-6), missing CDR3, stop codons, out-of-frame junctions, or ambiguous translated residues were removed. V3J clonotypes were defined by identical inferred V gene, J gene, and CDR3 amino acid sequence. The percentage overlap between two repertoires was calculated by dividing the number of shared unique clonotypes by the size of the smaller repertoire. Repertoire richness was assessed with RTK rarefaction, the Chao1 estimator, and Recon v2.1 estimates of unobserved clonotypes. Generation probabilities for all TCRbeta clonotypes obtained by the gDNA method from a handful of donors were computed using OLGA. The clones in this table, taken by TCRdb from immuneACCESS, are in-frame only. Not every clone is retained; where verified, under half of the shortfall comes from an unresolved V gene, and the cause of the rest is unknown. The V and J calls and clone size are taken from that table; D and trimming were inferred from the DNA. Recorded for this sample are more than 2 million clones; 85% to 95% of them occurred a single time. The ten largest account for more than 0.1% of the sample.

A note on this clone: The specificity of this receptor is unknown. Per-base qualities were not stored, and no clone one base away is much larger.

Deletion took 2 bases off V and 9 bases off J, with a span of 11 bases between the germline ends. The CDR3 spans 13 residues, from the cysteine through the phenylalanine. The retained sequence is limited to the CDR3, 39 bases, with the frame set at the first base. From a lookup of the germline V gene, CDR1 and CDR2 are MNHNS and SASEGT. Donors were healthy HIV-negative adults with no recently reported acute infections or vaccinations. Every donor was a Caucasian adult residing in Nashville, Tennessee, USA. CD4+ T cells were enriched through magnetic negative selection, after which naive cells were positively selected on CD45RA and the remaining negative fraction served as the memory subset. After blood collection by leukapheresis, PBMCs were isolated using Ficoll-Histopaque density gradient centrifugation and then cryopreserved in the vapor phase of liquid nitrogen. Purity and quantity of every magnetically sorted T cell population were checked by analytical flow cytometry. Genomic DNA was isolated from every sorted fraction and measured by UV absorbance on a Nanodrop 2000c.

This receptor was obtained from a man aged 18 to 30 in good health. The chain employs TRBV6-1 and TRBJ2-1; a tentative D match to TRBD1 spans 5 bases. Sequencing was done on a sample of naive CD4+ T cells sorted from blood. Interpreted using the paper, the cell subset or site label stands for: CD45RA+ positively selected. The CDR3 region: CASSEWGVGEQFF. The sequenced DNA is TGTGCCAGCAGTGAATGGGGCGTTGGTGAGCAGTTCTTC.